The 8 T cell receptor beta chains below come from one sample, sequenced in a study of blood T cell repertoires in COVID-19. Measured with immunoSEQ multiplex PCR; TCRdb has only the in-frame clones, and not every one. In the table there are 200,000 to 300,000 clones, approximately 90% of which are singletons. The sample was PBMCs or T cells enriched from blood (not recorded which). These receptors were taken from a man aged 50 to 59 who had been exposed to COVID-19.

The chain has TRBV15 and TRBJ1-2, with D possibly matching TRBD1 (6 bases). Germline V lookup: CDR1 LNHNV, CDR2 YYDKDF (reference sequence). With 4 bases removed from V and 5 bases from J, the gap between germline ends came to 17 bases. This CDR3 comprises 15 residues. The CDR3, as DNA: TGTGCCACCAGCATTTCAGGGGAGCAGGCTTATGGCTACACCTTC. It specifies CATSISGEQAYGYTF.

The rearrangement uses TRBV19 and TRBJ1-2; tentative D call: TRBD1 (5 bases). The germline V and J ends were trimmed by 9 bases and 2 bases, with 22 bases remaining between them. CDR3 size: 16 residues. Germline V CDR1 and CDR2: LNHDA, SQIVND (reference sequence). The CDR3 here is CASHGTGSLPNYGYTF. CDR3 nucleotides: TGTGCCAGCCATGGGACTGGGTCTTTGCCGAACTATGGCTACACCTTC.

The chain couples TRBV5-1 to TRBJ2-5; the D gene is possibly TRBD1 (7 bases). Deletions cut 4 bases from V and 4 bases from J, with 17 bases between. The CDR3 sequence is 15 residues long. The germline V gene has CDR1 SGHRS and CDR2 YFSETQ. The CDR3 sequence: CASSLLSQGGETQYF. The DNA for the CDR3 is TGCGCCAGCAGCCTACTAAGCCAGGGGGGAGAGACCCAGTACTTC.

The rearrangement joins TRBV2 to TRBJ1-2; D call uncertain. The V gene lost 8 bases and the J gene lost 0 bases, with 7 bases spanning the gap. Germline lookup yields CDR1 SNHLY and CDR2 FYNNEI. This CDR3 spans 12 amino acids. This chain's CDR3 is CASRYANYGYTF. CDR3 bases: TGTGCCAGCCGGTACGCTAACTATGGCTACACCTTC.

This clone was found once. This chain links TRBV6-5 with TRBJ2-1; D is perhaps TRBD2 (5 bases). CDR1 is MNHEY and CDR2 is SVGAGI in the germline V gene. This CDR3 region has 13 residues. Trimming took 6 bases from V and 6 from J, leaving 12 bases between them. The chain's CDR3 is CASRLDHFNEQFF. The CDR3 nucleotides are TGTGCCAGCAGACTAGACCACTTCAATGAGCAGTTCTTC.

V gene TRBV19 combines with J gene TRBJ1-5, with unresolved D. The germline CDR1 and CDR2 sequences are LNHDA and SQIVND (reference sequence). The germline V and J ends were trimmed by 5 bases and 7 bases, with 9 bases remaining between them. This CDR3 has 12 amino acids. This CDR3 reads CASSRVGQPQHF. The CDR3, as DNA: TGTGCCAGTAGTCGGGTTGGCCAGCCCCAGCATTTT. The complete variable domain, with remaining parts taken from reference TRBV19 and TRBJ1-5, reads DGGITQSPKYLFRKEGQNVTLSCEQNLNHDAMYWYRQDPGQGLRLIYYSQIVNDFQKGDIAEGYSVSREKKESFPLTVTSAQKNPTAFYLCASSRVGQPQHFGDGTRLSIL.

This clone was recorded at least ten times. The J gene is TRBJ1-2, the V gene TRBV19; 10 positions agree with TRBD1. J was trimmed by 4 bases and V by 6 bases; bases with no gene match: 8. From germline, CDR1 is LNHDA and CDR2 SQIVND (reference sequence). The CDR3 runs 15 residues. CDR3 sequence (DNA): TGTGCCAGTAGCCTAGCAGGACAGGGGGGCTATGGCTACACCTTC. Its protein product is CASSLAGQGGYGYTF.

In this sample, this clone turned up a few times. The chain has TRBV28 and TRBJ1-4; unclear D gene. Germline V gives CDR1 MDHEN, CDR2 SYDVKM. CDR3 size: 13 residues. Trimming removed 1 base at V and 8 bases at J, with 8 bases between. The DNA of the CDR3 is TGTGCCAGCAGTTTATCGGGAAGAGAAAAACTGTTTTTT. It translates to CASSLSGREKLFF. Complete variable domain (other parts from reference TRBV28 and TRBJ1-4): DVKVTQSSRYLVKRTGEKVFLECVQDMDHENMFWYRQDPGLGLRLIYFSYDVKMKEKGDIPEGYSVSREKKERFSLILESASTNQTSMYLCASSLSGREKLFFGSGTQLSVL.